A single sample gave rise to the 6 T cell receptor beta chains below, sequenced in a study of Tregs in tolerant kidney transplant recipients. Profiled with immunoSEQ multiplex PCR; TCRdb holds only in-frame clones, not every one. The table includes roughly 80,000 clones, 75% to 95% detected once. The starting material was Tregs from blood, obtained before the transplant. The origin of the receptors is a human donor who received a combined kidney and bone marrow transplant.

The V and J genes are TRBV9 and TRBJ2-7, with 9 bases fitting TRBD1. Germline lookup yields CDR1 SGDLS and CDR2 YYNGEE. V was pared by 1 base and J by 7 bases, with 6 bases of the junction left unmatched. The length of the CDR3 is 14 residues. CDR3 DNA: TGTGCCAGCAGCGTAACAGGGGGCGCGGAGGAGCAGTACTTC. Protein sequence: CASSVTGGAEEQYF.

The DNA for the CDR3 is TGTGCCAGCAGTTACTTGGGGGATACGCAGTATTTT. Encoded protein: CASSYLGDTQYF. V and J are TRBV6-5 and TRBJ2-3; no definite D call. This CDR3 spans 12 amino acids. Between the trimmed V and J ends, which lost 1 base and 6 bases, there was a span of 5 bases. Germline lookup yields CDR1 MNHEY and CDR2 SVGAGI.

The chain has TRBV7-3 and TRBJ2-1; possibly TRBD2 for D (7 bases). The V gene lost 5 bases and the J gene lost 7 bases, with 21 bases spanning the gap. CDR1 and CDR2 from the germline V gene are SGHTA and FQGTGA. The length of the CDR3 is 16 residues. Here the CDR3 DNA reads TGTGCCAGCAGCCCATCTAGCGGAGGGGGATCAAATGAGCAGTTCTTC. It yields the protein CASSPSSGGGSNEQFF.

This clone occurred once. The chain joins TRBV18 to TRBJ2-7; weak D call: TRBD1 (6 bases). The V gene lost 2 bases and the J gene lost 6 bases, with 17 bases spanning the gap. This CDR3 comprises 15 residues. The germline V gene encodes CDR1 KGHSH and CDR2 LQKENI. The CDR3 bases are TGTGCCAGCTCACCATCAGGGGACACAACTGGCGAGCAGTACTTC. Residues: CASSPSGDTTGEQYF.

This clone was seen once. This chain uses TRBV11-2 with TRBJ1-2; no definite D call. Trimming stripped 4 bases from V and 13 bases from J, with 16 bases between. CDR1 is SGHAT, CDR2 FQNNGV, per germline. The CDR3 loop spans 12 amino acids. CDR3 in amino acids: CASSSRERLFTF. CDR3 coding DNA: TGTGCCAGCAGCTCCCGGGAGAGGCTTTTCACCTTC.

The V call is TRBV5-6, the J call TRBJ1-3, with D unclear. The V end lost 0 bases, the J end lost 0 bases, and 7 bases lay between the germline ends. The CDR3 extends over 15 amino acids. Per germline, CDR1 SGHDT and CDR2 YYEEEE. CDR3 region: CASSLGLNSGNTIYF. In nucleotides, the CDR3 is TGTGCCAGCAGCTTGGGTCTGAACTCTGGAAACACCATATATTTT.